In this sample, the clone carrying this T cell receptor beta chain turned up a few times. Its antigen is not known. Patients with ophthalmopathy all had a Clinical Activity Score of at least 3, a NOSPECS grade of at least 4 and duration under 3 months. The study left out patients who had uncontrolled infection, other autoimmune disease, pregnancy or lactation. TCR beta CDR3 sequences were amplified from RNA transcripts. HTBI primers were the set used in a first-round RT-PCR of the TCR CDR3. Via MiXCR, TCRdb re-called the multiplex PCR reads, giving one row per CDR3 protein. The table lists fewer than 700,000 distinct CDR3 sequences, over 15% of them singletons. This specimen comes from a study of T cells in Graves' hyperthyroidism and ophthalmopathy. General study findings and limits: Stable hyperthyroidism and ophthalmopathy were separated using 13 V-J signatures. Model output signaled ophthalmopathy a median about seven months ahead of onset.

This TCR was sampled from a woman aged 18-30 years with Graves' ophthalmopathy. The sample comprised blood.

CDR3 loop: CASSLGLSGDTQYF. Here the CDR3 DNA reads TGCGCCAGCAGCTTGGGCCTATCAGGGGATACGCAGTATTTT. This chain links TRBV5-1 with TRBJ2-3; perhaps TRBD1 as D (5 bases). The CDR3 totals 14 residues. Germline assignment: CDR1 SGHRS and CDR2 YFSETQ. Trimming took off 0 bases at V and 6 bases at J, with 11 bases between the two ends.